This TCR beta chain came from a study of blood T cells in healthy people across ages. The CDR3 length is 14 residues. Trimming cost V 9 bases and J 1 base, with 15 bases left between them. A second PCR, run for about 6 to 11 cycles, used a sample-barcoded 5' primer plus a J-beta primer mix. A tag from a template-switch adaptor with 12 random nucleotides marked each cDNA molecule. TCRdb re-called the 5' RACE reads with MiXCR, one entry per CDR3 protein. The repertoire holds about 720,000 distinct CDR3 sequences, with 20% to 25% as singletons. In this sample, this clonotype turned up a few times. Antigen unknown. Study-wide results and limits: Long-lived donors had more naive CD4+ cells and higher diversity than aged donors.

Peripheral blood was drawn, about 9.7 milliliters per donor. This TCR was sampled from a man aged 70 or older in good health. The sample comprised blood. The J gene is TRBJ1-1, the V gene TRBV12-3 or TRBV12-4, with a weak D call TRBD1 (6 bases). The CDR3 DNA follows: TGTGCCAGTAGAGGGGAGGGGGAGAACACTGAAGCTTTCTTT. Amino acids: CASRGEGENTEAFF.